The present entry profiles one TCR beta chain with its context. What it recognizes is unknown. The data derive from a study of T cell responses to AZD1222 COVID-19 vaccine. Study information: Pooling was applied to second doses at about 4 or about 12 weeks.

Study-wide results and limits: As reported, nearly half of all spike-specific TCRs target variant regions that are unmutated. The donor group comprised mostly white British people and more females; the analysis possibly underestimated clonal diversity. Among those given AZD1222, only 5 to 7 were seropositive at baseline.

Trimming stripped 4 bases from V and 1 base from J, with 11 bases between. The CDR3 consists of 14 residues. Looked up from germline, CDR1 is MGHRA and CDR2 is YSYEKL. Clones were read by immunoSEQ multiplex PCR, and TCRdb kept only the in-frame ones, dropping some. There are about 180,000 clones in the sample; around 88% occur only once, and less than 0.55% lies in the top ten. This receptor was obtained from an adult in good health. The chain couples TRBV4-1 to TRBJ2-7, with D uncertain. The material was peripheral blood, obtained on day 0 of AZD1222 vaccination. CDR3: CASSPGRLSYEQYF. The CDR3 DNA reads TGCGCCAGCAGCCCAGGTCGATTATCCTACGAGCAGTACTTC.